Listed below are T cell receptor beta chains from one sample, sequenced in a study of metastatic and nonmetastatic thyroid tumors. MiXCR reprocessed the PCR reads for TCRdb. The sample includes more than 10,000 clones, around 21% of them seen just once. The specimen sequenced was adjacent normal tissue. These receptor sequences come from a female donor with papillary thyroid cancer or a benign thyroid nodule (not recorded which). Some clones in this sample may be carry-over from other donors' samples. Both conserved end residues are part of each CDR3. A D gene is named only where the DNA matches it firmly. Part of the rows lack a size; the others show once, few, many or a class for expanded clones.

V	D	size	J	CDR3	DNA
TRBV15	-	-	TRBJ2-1	CATIPWTRYNEQFF	TGTGCCACCATCCCATGGACCAGGTACAATGAGCAGTTCTTC
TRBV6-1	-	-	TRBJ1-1	CASTNRPRTEAFF	TGTGCCAGCACAAACAGGCCCAGGACTGAAGCTTTCTTT
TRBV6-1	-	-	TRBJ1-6	CASSLARNSPLHF	TGTGCCAGCAGTTTAGCCAGGAATTCACCTCTCCACTTT
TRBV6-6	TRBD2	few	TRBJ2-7	CASSYSTSGSPYEQYF	TGTGCCAGCAGTTACTCTACTAGCGGTAGTCCCTACGAGCAGTACTTC
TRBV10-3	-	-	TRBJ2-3	CAIKGIGCDPSTDTQYF	TGTGCCATCAAGGGGATAGGGTGCGACCCTAGCACAGATACGCAGTATTTT
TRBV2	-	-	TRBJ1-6	CASRRGTSLPLHF	TGTGCCAGCAGACGAGGGACCTCTTTACCCCTCCACTTT
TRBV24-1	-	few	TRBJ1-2	CATSDADNYYGYTF	TGTGCCACCAGTGATGCCGACAATTACTATGGCTACACCTTC
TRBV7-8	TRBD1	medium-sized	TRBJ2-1	CASSFEGQGIDEQFF	TGTGCCAGCAGCTTCGAGGGACAGGGGATTGATGAGCAGTTCTTC
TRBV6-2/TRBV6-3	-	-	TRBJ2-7	CASSYRGEQYF	TGTGCCAGCAGTTATAGGGGAGAGCAGTACTTC
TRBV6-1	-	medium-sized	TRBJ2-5	CASSEAGTKCYF	TGTGCCAGCAGTGAAGCTGGGACAAAGTGCTACTTC
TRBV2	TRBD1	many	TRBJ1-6	CASNPGQGKNNSPLHF	TGTGCCAGCAATCCCGGACAGGGGAAAAATAATTCACCCCTCCACTTT
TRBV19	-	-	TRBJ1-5	CATSGTYGVGNQPQHF	TGTGCCACCTCCGGGACGTACGGGGTAGGCAATCAGCCCCAGCATTTT
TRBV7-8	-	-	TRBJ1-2	CASSLSHGLDGYTF	TGTGCCAGCAGCTTATCGCATGGTCTCGATGGCTACACCTTC
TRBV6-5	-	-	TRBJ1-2	CASSYGGNYGYTF	TGTGCCAGCAGTTACGGGGGTAACTATGGCTACACCTTC
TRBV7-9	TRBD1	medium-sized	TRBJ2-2	CASSVTSTGPGELFF	TGTGCCAGCAGCGTCACATCGACAGGGCCCGGGGAGCTGTTTTTT
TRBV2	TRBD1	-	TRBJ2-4	CASSYFRGQNIQYF	TGTGCCAGCAGTTACTTCAGGGGGCAGAACATTCAGTACTTC
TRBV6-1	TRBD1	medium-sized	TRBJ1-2	CASTPGQGKYGYTF	TGTGCCAGCACCCCGGGACAGGGCAAATATGGCTACACCTTC
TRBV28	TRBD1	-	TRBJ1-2	CASSKRTGNYGYTF	TGTGCCAGCAGTAAACGGACAGGGAACTATGGCTACACCTTC
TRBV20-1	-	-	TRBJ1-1	CSARPQGMAFF	TGCAGTGCTAGACCTCAGGGGATGGCTTTCTTT
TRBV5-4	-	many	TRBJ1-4	CASSLPGPTREELFF	TGTGCCAGCAGTTTACCGGGGCCGACGCGTGAGGAACTGTTTTTT
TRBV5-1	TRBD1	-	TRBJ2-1	CASSQGQGRSEQFF	TGCGCCAGCAGCCAGGGACAGGGTAGGAGTGAGCAGTTCTTC
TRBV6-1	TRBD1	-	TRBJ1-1	CASIPGVTGAMNTEAFF	TGTGCCAGCATCCCGGGGGTGACAGGGGCGATGAACACTGAAGCTTTCTTT
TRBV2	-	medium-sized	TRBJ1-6	CASSTGRDSPLHF	TGTGCCAGCAGTACAGGGAGGGATTCACCCCTCCACTTT
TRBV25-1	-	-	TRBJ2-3	CASLEQLAQTDTQYF	TGTGCCAGCTTAGAACAGCTGGCTCAGACAGATACGCAGTATTTT
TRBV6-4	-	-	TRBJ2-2	CASSAFPRPNTGELFF	TGTGCCAGCAGTGCGTTTCCTCGGCCGAACACCGGGGAGCTGTTTTTT
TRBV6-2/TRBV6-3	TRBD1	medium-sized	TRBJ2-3	CASSLGQAANTQYF	TGTGCCAGCAGCCTAGGACAGGCCGCCAATACGCAGTATTTT
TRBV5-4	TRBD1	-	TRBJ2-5	CASGTGGQETQYF	TGTGCCAGCGGGACAGGTGGGCAAGAGACCCAGTACTTC
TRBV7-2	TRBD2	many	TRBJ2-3	CASSFGPLAGAGDTQYF	TGTGCCAGCAGCTTCGGACCACTAGCGGGGGCAGGGGATACGCAGTATTTT
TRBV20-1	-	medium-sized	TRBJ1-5	CSAKFRDPDQPQHF	TGCAGTGCAAAATTCCGGGACCCTGATCAGCCCCAGCATTTT
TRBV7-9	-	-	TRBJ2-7	CASSPSRESYEQYF	TGTGCCAGCAGCCCCTCAAGGGAATCCTACGAGCAGTACTTC
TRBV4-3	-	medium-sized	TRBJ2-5	CASSQEGGRETQYF	TGCGCCAGCAGCCAAGAGGGGGGCCGGGAGACCCAGTACTTC
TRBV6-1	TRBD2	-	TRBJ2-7	CASRLTSGRAGVEEQYF	TGTGCCAGCAGGCTGACTAGCGGGAGGGCCGGGGTGGAAGAGCAGTACTTC
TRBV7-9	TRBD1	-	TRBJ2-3	CASRPSQGTDTQDF	TGTGCAAGCAGACCAAGTCAGGGGACAGATACGCAGGATTTT
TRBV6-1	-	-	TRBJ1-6	CASSAGSSPLHF	TGTGCCAGCAGTGCAGGCTCTTCACCCCTCCACTTT
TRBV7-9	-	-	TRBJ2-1	CASSLEGGNEQFF	TGTGCCAGCAGCTTAGAGGGGGGCAATGAGCAGTTCTTC
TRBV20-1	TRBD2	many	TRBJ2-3	CSARREGVLGTDTQYF	TGCAGTGCTAGACGGGAGGGCGTATTAGGGACAGATACGCAGTATTTT
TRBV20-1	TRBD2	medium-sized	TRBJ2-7	CSARRLAGGEQYF	TGCAGTGCTAGACGACTAGCGGGCGGGGAGCAGTACTTC
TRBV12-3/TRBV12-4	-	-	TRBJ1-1	CASSARTWVTEAFF	TGTGCCAGCAGTGCCCGGACATGGGTTACTGAAGCTTTCTTT
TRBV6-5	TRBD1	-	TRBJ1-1	CASRLPGGDTEAFF	TGTGCCAGCAGATTACCAGGGGGCGACACTGAAGCTTTCTTT
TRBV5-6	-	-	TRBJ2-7	CASSLWWNEQYF	TGTGCCAGCAGCTTGTGGTGGAACGAGCAGTACTTC
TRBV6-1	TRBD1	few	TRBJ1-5	CASSRRDRAGNQPQHF	TGTGCCAGCAGCCGACGGGACAGGGCGGGCAATCAGCCCCAGCATTTT
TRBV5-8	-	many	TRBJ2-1	CASTPRGNSYNEQFF	TGTGCCAGCACGCCACGGGGGAACTCCTACAATGAGCAGTTCTTC
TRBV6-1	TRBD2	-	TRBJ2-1	CASSELVTVGGDEQFF	TGTGCCAGCAGTGAACTGGTGACAGTGGGGGGGGATGAGCAGTTCTTC
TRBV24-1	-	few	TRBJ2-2	CATSGANTAELFF	TGTGCTACCAGTGGGGCGAACACCGCGGAGCTGTTTTTT
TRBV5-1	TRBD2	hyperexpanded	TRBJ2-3	CASSLERGWGDTQYF	TGCGCCAGCAGCTTGGAGCGGGGGTGGGGAGATACGCAGTATTTT
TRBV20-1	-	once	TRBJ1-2	CSCSRPGCGGYTF	TGCAGTTGCAGTCGTCCAGGGTGCGGTGGCTACACCTTC
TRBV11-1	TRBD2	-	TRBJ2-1	CASSLASLAGGRGYNEQFF	TGTGCCAGCAGCTTAGCCTCACTAGCGGGGGGGCGAGGATACAATGAGCAGTTCTTC
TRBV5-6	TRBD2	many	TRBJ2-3	CASSLDRLASTDTQYF	TGTGCCAGCAGCTTAGACCGACTAGCGAGCACAGATACGCAGTATTTT
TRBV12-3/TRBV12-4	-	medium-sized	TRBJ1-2	CASSTGLDYGYTF	TGTGCCAGCAGTACAGGGTTGGACTATGGCTACACCTTC
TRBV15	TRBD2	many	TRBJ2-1	CATSRDFPGSGTYNEQFF	TGTGCCACCAGCAGAGATTTCCCCGGGAGCGGGACCTACAATGAGCAGTTCTTC
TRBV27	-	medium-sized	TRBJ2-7	CASRTLAAYEQYF	TGTGCCAGCAGGACGCTAGCTGCCTACGAGCAGTACTTC
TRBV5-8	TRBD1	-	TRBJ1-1	CASSLDRGYTEAFF	TGTGCGAGCAGTTTGGACAGGGGATACACTGAAGCTTTCTTT
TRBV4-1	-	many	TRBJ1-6	CASSQIWTSYNSPLHF	TGCGCCAGCAGCCAAATTTGGACAAGTTATAATTCACCCCTCCACTTT
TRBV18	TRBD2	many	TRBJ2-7	CASSPFGGPGASGTYEQYF	TGTGCCAGCTCACCATTCGGGGGACCGGGCGCTAGCGGGACCTACGAGCAGTACTTC
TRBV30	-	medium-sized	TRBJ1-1	CAWSLQRHTEAFF	TGTGCCTGGAGTCTGCAGAGGCACACTGAAGCTTTCTTT
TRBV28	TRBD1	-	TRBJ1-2	CASLDRGLGYTF	TGTGCCAGCCTTGACAGGGGATTAGGCTACACCTTC
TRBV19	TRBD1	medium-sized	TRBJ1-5	CASSAGGSQPQHF	TGTGCCAGTAGCGCAGGGGGTAGTCAGCCCCAGCATTTT
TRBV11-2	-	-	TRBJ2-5	CAISPRGQETQYF	TGTGCCATCAGCCCCAGGGGTCAAGAGACCCAATACTTC
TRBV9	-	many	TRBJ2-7	CASSVGDSGAYEQYF	TGTGCCAGCAGCGTAGGGGACTCAGGTGCCTACGAGCAGTACTTC